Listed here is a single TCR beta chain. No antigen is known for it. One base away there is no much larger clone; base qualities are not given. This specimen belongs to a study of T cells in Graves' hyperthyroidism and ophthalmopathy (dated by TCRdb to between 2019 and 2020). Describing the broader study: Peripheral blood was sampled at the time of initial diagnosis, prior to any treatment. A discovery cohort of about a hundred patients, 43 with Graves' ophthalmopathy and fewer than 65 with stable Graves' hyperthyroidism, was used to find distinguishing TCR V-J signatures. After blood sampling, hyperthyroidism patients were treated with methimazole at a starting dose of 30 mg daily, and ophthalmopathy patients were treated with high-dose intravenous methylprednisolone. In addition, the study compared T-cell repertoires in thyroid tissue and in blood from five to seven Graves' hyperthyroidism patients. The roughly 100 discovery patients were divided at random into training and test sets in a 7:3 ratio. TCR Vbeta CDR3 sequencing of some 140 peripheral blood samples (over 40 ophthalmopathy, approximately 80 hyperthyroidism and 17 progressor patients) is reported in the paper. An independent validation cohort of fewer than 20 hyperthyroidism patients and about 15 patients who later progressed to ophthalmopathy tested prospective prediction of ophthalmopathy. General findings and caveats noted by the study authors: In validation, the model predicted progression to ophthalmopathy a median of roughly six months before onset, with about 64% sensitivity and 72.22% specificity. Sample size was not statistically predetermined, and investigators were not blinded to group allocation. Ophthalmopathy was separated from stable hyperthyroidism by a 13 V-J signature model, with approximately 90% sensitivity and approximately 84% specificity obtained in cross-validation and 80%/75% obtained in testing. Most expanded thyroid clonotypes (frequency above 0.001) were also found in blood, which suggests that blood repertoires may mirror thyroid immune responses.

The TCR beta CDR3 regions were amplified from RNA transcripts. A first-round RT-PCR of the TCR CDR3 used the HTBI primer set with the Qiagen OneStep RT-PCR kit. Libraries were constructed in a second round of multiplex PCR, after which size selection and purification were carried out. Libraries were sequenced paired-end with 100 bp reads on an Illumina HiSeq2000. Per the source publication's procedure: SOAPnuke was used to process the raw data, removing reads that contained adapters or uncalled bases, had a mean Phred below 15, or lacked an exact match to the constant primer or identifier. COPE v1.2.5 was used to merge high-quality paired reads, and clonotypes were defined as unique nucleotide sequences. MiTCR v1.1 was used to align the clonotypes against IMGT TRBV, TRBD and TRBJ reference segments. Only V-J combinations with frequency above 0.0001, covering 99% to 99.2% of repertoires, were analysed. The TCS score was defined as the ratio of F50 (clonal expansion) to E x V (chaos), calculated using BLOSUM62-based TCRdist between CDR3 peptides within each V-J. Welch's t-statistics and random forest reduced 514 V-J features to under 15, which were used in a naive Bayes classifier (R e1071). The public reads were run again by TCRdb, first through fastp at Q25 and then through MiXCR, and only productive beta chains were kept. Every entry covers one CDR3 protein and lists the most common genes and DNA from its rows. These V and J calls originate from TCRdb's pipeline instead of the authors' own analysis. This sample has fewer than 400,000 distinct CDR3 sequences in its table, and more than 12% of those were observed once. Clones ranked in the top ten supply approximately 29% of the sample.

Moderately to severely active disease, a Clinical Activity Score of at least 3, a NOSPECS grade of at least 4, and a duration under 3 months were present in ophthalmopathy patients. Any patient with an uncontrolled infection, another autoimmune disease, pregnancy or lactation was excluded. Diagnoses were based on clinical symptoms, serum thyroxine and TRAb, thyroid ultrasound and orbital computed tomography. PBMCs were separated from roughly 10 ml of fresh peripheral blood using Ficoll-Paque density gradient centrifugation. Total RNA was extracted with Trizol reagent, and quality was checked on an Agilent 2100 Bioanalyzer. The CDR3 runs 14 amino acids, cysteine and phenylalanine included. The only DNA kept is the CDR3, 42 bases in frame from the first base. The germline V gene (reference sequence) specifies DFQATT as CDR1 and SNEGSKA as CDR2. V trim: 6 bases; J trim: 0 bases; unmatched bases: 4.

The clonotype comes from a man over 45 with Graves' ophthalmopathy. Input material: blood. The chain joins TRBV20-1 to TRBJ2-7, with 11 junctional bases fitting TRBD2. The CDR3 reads CSAKTSGASYEQYF. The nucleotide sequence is TGCAGTGCCAAGACTAGCGGGGCCTCCTACGAGCAGTACTTC.